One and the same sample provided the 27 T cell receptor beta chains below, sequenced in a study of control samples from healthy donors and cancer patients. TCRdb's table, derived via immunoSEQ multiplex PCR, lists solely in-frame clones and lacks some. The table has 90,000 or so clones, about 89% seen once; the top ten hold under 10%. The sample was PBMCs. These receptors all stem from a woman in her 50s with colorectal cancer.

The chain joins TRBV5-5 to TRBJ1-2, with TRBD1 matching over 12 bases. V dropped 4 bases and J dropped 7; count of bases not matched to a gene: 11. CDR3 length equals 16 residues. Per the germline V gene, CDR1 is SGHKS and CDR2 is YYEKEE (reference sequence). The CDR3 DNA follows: TGTGCCAGCAGCGCCACCGGGACAGGGGGCAGGGGTGGCTACACCTTC. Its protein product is CASSATGTGGRGGYTF.

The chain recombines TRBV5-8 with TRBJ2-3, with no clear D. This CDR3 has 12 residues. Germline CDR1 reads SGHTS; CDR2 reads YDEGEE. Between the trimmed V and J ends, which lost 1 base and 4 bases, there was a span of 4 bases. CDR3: CASSLNADTQYF. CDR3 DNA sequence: TGTGCCAGCAGCTTGAACGCAGATACGCAGTATTTT.

The CDR3 nucleotides are TGTGCCAGCAGCTCTACTAGCGGTTCGGGCGAGACCCAGTACTTC. Protein product: CASSSTSGSGETQYF. The V gene is TRBV7-9, the J gene TRBJ2-5; 8 bases match TRBD2. Germline V lookup: CDR1 SEHNR, CDR2 FQNEAQ (reference sequence). The CDR3 is 15 amino acids. V shed 4 bases, J shed 5 bases, and the junction held 9 bases outside the gene matches. Drawing the rest from reference TRBV7-9 and TRBJ2-5, the complete variable domain is DTGVSQNPRHKITKRGQNVTFRCDPISEHNRLYWYRQTLGQGPEFLTYFQNEAQLEKSRLLSDRFSAERPKGSFSTLEIQRTEQGDSAMYLCASSSTSGSGETQYFGPGTRLLVL.

CDR3: CASSPYTVNTEAFF. DNA of the CDR3: TGCGCCAGCAGCCCTTACACGGTGAACACTGAAGCTTTCTTT. V is TRBV5-1 and J is TRBJ1-1, with D unclear. V lost 4 bases and J lost 0, with 10 bases in between. This CDR3 comprises 14 residues. In germline, CDR1 is SGHRS, CDR2 YFSETQ.

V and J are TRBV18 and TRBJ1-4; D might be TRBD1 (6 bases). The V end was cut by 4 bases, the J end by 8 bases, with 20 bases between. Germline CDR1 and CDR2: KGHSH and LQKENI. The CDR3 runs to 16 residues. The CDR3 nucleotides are TGTGCCAGCTCACTAAGTTCTGGGGGCATCACGGAAAAACTGTTTTTT. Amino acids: CASSLSSGGITEKLFF.

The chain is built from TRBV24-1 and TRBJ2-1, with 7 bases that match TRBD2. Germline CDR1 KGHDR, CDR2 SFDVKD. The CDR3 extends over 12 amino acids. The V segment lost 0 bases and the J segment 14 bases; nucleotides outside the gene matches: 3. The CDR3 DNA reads TGTGCCACCAGTGATTTGGGGAGGGGAGAGTTCTTC. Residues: CATSDLGRGEFF.

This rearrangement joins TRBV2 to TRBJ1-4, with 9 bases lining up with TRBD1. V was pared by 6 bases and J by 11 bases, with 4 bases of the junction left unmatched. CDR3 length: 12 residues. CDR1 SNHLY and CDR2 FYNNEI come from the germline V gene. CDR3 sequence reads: CASSGTGLKLFF. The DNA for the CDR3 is TGTGCCAGCAGCGGGACAGGGCTCAAACTGTTTTTT. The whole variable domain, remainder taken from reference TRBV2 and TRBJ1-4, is EPEVTQTPSHQVTQMGQEVILRCVPISNHLYFYWYRQILGQKVEFLVSFYNNEISEKSEIFDDQFSVERPDGSNFTLKIRSTKLEDSAMYFCASSGTGLKLFFGSGTQLSVL.

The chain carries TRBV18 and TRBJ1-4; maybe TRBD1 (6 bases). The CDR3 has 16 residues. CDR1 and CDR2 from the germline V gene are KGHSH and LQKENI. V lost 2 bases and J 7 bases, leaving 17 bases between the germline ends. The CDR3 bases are TGTGCCAGCTCACCAAACGCCGGGGGCCGGGGTGAAAAACTGTTTTTT. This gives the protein CASSPNAGGRGEKLFF.

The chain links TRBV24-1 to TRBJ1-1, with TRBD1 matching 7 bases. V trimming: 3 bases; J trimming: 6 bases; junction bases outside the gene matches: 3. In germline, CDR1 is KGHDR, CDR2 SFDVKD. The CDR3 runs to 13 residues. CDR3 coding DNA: TGTGCCACCAGTGATCTTCAGGGGGCTGAAGCTTTCTTT. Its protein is CATSDLQGAEAFF.

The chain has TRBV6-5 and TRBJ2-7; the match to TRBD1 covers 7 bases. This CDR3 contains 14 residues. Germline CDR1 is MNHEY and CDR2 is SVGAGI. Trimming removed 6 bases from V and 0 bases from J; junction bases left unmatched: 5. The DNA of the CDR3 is TGTGCCAGCAGGCTGACAGGGAGCTCCTACGAGCAGTACGTC. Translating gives CASRLTGSSYEQYV.

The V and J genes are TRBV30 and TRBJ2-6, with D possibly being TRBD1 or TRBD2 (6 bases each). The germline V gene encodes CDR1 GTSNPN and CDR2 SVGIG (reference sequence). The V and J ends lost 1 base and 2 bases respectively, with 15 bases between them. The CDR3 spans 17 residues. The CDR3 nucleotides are TGTGCCTGGAGTGCCTATGGGGGGCTGGCTGGGGCCAACGTCCTGACTTTC. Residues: CAWSAYGGLAGANVLTF.

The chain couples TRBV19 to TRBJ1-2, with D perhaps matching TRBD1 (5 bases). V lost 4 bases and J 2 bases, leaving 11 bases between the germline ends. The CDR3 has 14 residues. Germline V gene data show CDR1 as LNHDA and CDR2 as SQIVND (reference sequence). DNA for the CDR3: TGTGCCAGTAGTAAGGCGGGGACCAACTATGGCTACACCTTC. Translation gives CASSKAGTNYGYTF. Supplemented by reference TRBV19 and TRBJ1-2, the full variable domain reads DGGITQSPKYLFRKEGQNVTLSCEQNLNHDAMYWYRQDPGQGLRLIYYSQIVNDFQKGDIAEGYSVSREKKESFPLTVTSAQKNPTAFYLCASSKAGTNYGYTFGSGTRLTVV.

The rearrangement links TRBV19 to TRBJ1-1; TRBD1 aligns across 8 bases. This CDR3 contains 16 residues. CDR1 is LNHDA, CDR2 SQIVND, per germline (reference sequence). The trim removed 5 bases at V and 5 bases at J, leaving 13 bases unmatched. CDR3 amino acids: CASSPGRGQGRTEAFF. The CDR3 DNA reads TGTGCCAGTAGTCCGGGAAGAGGACAGGGTCGGACTGAAGCTTTCTTT. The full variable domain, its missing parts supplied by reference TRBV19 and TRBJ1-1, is DGGITQSPKYLFRKEGQNVTLSCEQNLNHDAMYWYRQDPGQGLRLIYYSQIVNDFQKGDIAEGYSVSREKKESFPLTVTSAQKNPTAFYLCASSPGRGQGRTEAFFGQGTRLTVV.

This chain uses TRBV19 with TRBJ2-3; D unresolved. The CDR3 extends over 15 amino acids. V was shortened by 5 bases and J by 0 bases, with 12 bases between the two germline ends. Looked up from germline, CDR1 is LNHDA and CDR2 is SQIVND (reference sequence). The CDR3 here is CASSSRLFSTDTQYF. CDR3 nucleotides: TGTGCCAGTAGTTCCCGACTCTTTAGCACAGATACGCAGTATTTT.

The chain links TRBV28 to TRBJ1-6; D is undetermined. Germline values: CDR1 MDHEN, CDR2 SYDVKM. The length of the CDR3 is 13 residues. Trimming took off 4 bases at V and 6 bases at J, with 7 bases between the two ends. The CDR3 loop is CASSSTFNSPLHF. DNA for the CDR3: TGTGCCAGCAGTTCGACTTTTAATTCACCCCTCCACTTT.

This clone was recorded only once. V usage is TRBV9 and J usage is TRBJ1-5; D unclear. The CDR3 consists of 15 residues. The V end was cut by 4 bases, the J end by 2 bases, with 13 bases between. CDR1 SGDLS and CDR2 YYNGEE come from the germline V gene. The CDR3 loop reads CASSPGRSGNQPQHF. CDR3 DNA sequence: TGTGCCAGCAGCCCCGGGCGGAGTGGCAATCAGCCCCAGCATTTT.

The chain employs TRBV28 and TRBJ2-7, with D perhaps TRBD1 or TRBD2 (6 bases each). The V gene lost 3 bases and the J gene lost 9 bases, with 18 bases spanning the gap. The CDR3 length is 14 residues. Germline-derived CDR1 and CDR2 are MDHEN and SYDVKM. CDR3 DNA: TGTGCCAGCAGTTTGTCTAAGGGGGGCAGAGGGCAGTACGTC. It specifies CASSLSKGGRGQYV.

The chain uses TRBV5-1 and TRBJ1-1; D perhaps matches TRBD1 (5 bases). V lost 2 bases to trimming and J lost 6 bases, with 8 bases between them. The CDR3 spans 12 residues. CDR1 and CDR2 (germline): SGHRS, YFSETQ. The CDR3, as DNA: TGCGCCAGCAGCTTCGGGGGGGCTGAAGCTTTCTTT. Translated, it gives CASSFGGAEAFF.

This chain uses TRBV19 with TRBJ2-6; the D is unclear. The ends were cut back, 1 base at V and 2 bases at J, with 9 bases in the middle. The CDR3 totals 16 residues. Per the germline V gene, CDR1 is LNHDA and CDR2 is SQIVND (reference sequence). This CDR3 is CASSIGRRAGANVLTF. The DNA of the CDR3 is TGTGCCAGTAGTATAGGACGTCGAGCTGGGGCCAACGTCCTGACTTTC.

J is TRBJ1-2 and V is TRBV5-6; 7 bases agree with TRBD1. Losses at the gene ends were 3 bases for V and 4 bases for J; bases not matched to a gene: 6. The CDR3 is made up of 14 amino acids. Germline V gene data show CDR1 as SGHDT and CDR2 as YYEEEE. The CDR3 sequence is CASSYSDRRYGYTF. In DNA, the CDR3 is TGTGCCAGCAGCTACTCGGACAGGCGCTATGGCTACACCTTC.

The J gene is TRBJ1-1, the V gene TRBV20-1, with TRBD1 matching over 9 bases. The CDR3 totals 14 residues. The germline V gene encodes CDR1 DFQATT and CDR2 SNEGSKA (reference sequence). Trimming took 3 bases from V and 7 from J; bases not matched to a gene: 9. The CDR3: CSASSRDREGEAFF. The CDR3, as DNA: TGCAGTGCTAGTTCCCGGGACAGGGAGGGTGAAGCTTTCTTT.

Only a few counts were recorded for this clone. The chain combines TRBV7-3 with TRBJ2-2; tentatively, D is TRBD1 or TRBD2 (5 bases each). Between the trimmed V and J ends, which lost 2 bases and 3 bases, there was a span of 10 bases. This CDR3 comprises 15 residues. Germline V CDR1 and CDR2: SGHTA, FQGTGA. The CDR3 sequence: CASSLQGPHTGELFF. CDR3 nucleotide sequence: TGTGCCAGCAGCTTACAGGGACCCCACACCGGGGAGCTGTTTTTT.

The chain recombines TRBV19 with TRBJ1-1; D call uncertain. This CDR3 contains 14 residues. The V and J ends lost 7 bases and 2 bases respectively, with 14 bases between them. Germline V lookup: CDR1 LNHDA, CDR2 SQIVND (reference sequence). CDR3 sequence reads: CASKTTRVNTEAFF. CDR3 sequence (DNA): TGTGCCAGTAAGACAACTAGGGTTAACACTGAAGCTTTCTTT.

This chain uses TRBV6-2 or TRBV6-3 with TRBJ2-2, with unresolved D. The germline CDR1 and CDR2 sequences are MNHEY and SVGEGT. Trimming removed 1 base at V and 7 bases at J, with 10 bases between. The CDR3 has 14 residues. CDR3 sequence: CASSYLGVGGELFF. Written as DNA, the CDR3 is TGTGCCAGCAGTTACTTAGGCGTGGGCGGGGAGCTGTTTTTT.

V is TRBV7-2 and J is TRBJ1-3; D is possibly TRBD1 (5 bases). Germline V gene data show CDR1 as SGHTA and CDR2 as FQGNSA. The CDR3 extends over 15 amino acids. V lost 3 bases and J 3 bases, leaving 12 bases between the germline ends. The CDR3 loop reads CASSFGGQGGNTIYF. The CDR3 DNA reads TGTGCCAGCAGCTTCGGCGGGCAGGGTGGAAACACCATATATTTT.

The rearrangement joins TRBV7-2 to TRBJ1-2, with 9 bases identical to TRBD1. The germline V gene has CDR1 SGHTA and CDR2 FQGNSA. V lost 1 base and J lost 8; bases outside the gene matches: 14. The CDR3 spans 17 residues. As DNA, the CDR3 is TGTGCCAGCAGCTTAGGTCCGCCACAGGGGGCGAAGTGGGGCTACACCTTC. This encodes CASSLGPPQGAKWGYTF.

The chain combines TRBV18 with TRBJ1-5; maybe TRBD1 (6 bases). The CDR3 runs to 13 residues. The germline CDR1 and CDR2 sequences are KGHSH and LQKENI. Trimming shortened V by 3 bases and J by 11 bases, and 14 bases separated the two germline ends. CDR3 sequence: CASSPYTEGAQHF. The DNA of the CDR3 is TGTGCCAGCTCACCCTACACCGAGGGGGCCCAGCATTTT. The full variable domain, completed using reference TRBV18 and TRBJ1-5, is NAGVMQNPRHLVRRRGQEARLRCSPMKGHSHVYWYRQLPEEGLKFMVYLQKENIIDESGMPKERFSAEFPKEGPSILRIQQVVRGDSAAYFCASSPYTEGAQHFGDGTRLSIL.